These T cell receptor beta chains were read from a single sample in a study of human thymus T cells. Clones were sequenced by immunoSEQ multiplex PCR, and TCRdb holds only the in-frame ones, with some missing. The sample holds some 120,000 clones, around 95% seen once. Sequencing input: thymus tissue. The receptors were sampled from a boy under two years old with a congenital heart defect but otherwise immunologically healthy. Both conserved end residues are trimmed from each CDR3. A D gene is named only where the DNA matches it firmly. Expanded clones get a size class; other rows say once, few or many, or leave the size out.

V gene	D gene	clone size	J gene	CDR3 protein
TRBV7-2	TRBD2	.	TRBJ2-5	ASSLGGGPGETQY
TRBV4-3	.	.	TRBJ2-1	ASSQVLSRGEYNEQF
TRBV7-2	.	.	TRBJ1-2	ASRLGRGHGYT
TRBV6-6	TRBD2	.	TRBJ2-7	ASSVLAGVNSYEQY
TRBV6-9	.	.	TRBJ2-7	ASSYWGQVFSEQY
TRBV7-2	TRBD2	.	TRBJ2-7	ASSLGPSGGQGYEQY
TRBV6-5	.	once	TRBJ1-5	ASINSCGDQPQH
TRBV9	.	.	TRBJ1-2	ASSQSPYGYT
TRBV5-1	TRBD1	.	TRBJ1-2	ASSSQGNNRYGYT
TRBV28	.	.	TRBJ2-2	ASSLNTGELF
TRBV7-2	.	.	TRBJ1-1	ASSLEVQGVGGTEAF
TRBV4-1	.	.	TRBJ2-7	ASSLVGHTYEQY
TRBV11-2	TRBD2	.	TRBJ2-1	ASSLNTATGTTQF
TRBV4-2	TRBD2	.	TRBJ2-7	ASSPVAGGTYEQY
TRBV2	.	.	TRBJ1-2	ASSATRRNGYT
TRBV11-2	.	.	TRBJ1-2	ASSLDQRGGYT
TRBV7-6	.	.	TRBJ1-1	ASSLYREGGEAF
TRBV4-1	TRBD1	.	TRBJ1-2	ASSPATPHRGKSGYT
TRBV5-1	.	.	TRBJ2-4	ASSSGRLAKNIQY
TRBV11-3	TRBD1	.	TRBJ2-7	ASRSRGHEQY
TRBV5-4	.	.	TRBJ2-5	ASSPRGQETQY
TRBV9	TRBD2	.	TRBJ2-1	ASSAGTSGGKTSYNEQF
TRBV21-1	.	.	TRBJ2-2	ASSPLGGTGELF
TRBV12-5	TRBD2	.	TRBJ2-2	ASGLVAGGPDTGELF